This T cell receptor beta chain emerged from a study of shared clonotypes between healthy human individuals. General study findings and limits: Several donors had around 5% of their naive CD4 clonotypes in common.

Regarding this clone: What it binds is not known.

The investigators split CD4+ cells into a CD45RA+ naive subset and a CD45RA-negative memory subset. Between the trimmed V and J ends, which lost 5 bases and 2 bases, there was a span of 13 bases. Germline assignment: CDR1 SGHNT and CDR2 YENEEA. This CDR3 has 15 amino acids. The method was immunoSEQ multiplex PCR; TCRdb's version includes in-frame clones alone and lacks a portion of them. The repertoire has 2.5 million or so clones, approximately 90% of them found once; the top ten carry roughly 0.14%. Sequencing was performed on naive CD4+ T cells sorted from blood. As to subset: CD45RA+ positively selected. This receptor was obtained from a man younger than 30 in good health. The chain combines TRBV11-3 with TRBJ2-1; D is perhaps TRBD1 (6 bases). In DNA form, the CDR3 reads TGTGCCAGCAGCCCAGGGACAACCACCTACAATGAGCAGTTCTTC. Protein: CASSPGTTTYNEQFF.